This TCR beta chain is drawn from a study of cytomegalovirus exposure and HLA in healthy donors. Across the whole study: Within an early data release were tens of millions of unique TCRs drawn from HLA-typed donors.

The CDR3 is 15 amino acids. Trimming cost V 0 bases and J 1 base, with 9 bases left between them. Germline lookup yields CDR1 MNHEY and CDR2 SMNVEV (reference sequence). The PCR had 60 Vbeta and 13 Jbeta primers. The data were produced by immunoSEQ multiplex PCR, yet TCRdb's version contains in-frame clones alone and is incomplete. Of roughly 100,000 clones listed, about 70% are singletons. This receptor was taken from a man aged 25-45 years in good health and CMV-seronegative. The chain has TRBV27 and TRBJ2-5; unclear D gene. The sample consisted of PBMCs. The CDR3 region is CASSLSWRTQETQYF. Written as DNA, the CDR3 is TGTGCCAGCAGTTTATCTTGGAGAACCCAAGAGACCCAGTACTTC.